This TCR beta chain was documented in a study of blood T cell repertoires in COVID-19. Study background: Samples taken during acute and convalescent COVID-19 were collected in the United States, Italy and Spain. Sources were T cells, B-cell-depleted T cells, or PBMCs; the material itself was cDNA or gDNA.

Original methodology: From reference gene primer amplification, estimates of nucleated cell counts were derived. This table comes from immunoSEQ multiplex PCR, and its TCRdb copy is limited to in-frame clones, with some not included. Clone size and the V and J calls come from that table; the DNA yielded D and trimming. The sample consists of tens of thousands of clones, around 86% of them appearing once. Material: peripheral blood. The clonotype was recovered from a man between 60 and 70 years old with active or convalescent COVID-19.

CDR3: CASSQRADRRNQPQHF. CDR3 DNA sequence: TGCGCCAGCAGCCAAAGGGCGGACAGGCGCAATCAGCCCCAGCATTTT. This rearrangement joins TRBV4-1 to TRBJ1-5; TRBD1 agrees at 7 bases. The CDR3 has 16 amino acids. Trimming cost V 2 bases and J 2 bases; bases outside gene matches: 6. Germline V gene lookup returns CDR1 MGHRA and CDR2 YSYEKL.